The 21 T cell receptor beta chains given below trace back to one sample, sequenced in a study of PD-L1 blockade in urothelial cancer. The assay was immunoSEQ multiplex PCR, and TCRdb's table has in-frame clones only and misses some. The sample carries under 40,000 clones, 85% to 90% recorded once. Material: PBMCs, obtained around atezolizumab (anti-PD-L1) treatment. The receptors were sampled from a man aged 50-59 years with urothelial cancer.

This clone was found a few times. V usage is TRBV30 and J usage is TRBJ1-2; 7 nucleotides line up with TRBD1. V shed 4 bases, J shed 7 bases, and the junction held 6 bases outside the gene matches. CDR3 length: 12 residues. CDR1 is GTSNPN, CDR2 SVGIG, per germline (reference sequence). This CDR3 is CAWTYQGGGYTF. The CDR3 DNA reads TGTGCCTGGACTTATCAGGGGGGTGGCTACACCTTC.

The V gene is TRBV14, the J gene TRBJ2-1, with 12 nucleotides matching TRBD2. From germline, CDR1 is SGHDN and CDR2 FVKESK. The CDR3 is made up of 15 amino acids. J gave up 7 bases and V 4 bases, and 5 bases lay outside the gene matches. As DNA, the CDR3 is TGTGCCAGCAGCCTGACTAGCGGGAGTGGGAATGAGCAGTTCTTC. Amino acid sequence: CASSLTSGSGNEQFF.

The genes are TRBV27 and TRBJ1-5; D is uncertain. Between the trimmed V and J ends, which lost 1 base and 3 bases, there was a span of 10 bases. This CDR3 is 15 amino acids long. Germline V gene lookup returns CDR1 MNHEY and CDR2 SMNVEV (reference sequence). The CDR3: CASSLLPGANQPQHF. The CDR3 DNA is TGTGCCAGCAGTTTATTACCAGGCGCCAATCAGCCCCAGCATTTT.

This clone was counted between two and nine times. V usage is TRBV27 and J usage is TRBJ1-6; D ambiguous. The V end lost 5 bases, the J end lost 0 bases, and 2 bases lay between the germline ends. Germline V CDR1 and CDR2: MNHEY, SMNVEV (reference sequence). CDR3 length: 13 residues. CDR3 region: CASSLSYNSPLHF. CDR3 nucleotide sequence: TGTGCCAGCAGTCTCTCCTATAATTCACCCCTCCACTTT.

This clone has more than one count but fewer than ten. CDR3: CASSLFQRGNNEQFF. The CDR3 region has the DNA TGTGCCAGCAGCTTATTCCAGCGGGGAAACAATGAGCAGTTCTTC. This rearrangement joins TRBV5-6 to TRBJ2-1; 7 bases align to TRBD2. The CDR3 consists of 15 residues. V trimming: 2 bases; J trimming: 5 bases; junction bases outside the gene matches: 7. CDR1 and CDR2 (germline): SGHDT, YYEEEE.

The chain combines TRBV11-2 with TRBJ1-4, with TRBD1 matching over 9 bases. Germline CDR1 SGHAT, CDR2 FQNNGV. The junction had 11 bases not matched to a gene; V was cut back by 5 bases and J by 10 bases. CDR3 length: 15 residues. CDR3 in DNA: TGTGCCAGCAGCACGCGAGGACAGGGGAAGGGAAAACTGTTTTTT. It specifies CASSTRGQGKGKLFF.

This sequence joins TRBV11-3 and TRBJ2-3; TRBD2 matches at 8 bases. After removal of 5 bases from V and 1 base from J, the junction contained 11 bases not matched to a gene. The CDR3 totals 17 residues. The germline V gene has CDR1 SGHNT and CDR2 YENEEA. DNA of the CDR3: TGTGCCAGCAGCCTCTCCAAGGGGCGGGGGGGCACAGATACGCAGTATTTT. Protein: CASSLSKGRGGTDTQYF.

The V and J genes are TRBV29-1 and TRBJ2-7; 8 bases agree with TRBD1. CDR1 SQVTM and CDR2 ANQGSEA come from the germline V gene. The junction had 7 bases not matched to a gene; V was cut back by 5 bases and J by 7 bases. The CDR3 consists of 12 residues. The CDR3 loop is CSVLGDRREQYF. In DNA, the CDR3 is TGCAGCGTTTTGGGGGACAGGAGGGAGCAGTACTTC.

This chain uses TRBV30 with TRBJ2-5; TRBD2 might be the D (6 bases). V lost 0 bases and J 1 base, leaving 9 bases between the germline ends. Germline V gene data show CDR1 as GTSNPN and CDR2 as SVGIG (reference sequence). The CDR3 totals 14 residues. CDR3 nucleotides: TGTGCCTGGAGTGTAGGAGGGACCCAAGAGACCCAGTACTTC. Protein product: CAWSVGGTQETQYF.

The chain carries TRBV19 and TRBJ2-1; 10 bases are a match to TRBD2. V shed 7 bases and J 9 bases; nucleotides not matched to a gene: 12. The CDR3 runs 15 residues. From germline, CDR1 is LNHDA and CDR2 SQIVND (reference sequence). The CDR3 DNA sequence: TGTGCCAGTACTTGGGCGTCTAGCGGGGGTTTTGAGCAGTTCTTC. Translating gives CASTWASSGGFEQFF.

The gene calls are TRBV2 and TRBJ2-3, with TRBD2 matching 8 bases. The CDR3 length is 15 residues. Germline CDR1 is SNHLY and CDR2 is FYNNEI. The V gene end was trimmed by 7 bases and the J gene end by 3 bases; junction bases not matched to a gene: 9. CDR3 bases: TGTGCCAGCACTCTGGGACTAGTACTGACAGATACGCAGTATTTT. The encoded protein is CASTLGLVLTDTQYF.

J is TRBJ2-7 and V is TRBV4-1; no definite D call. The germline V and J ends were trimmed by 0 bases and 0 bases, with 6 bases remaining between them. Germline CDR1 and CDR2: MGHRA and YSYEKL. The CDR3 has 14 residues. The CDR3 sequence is CASSQDAGSYEQYF. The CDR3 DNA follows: TGCGCCAGCAGCCAAGACGCCGGCTCCTACGAGCAGTACTTC.

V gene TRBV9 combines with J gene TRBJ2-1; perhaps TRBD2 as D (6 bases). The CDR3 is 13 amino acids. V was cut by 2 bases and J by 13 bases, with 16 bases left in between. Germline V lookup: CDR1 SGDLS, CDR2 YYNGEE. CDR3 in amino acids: CASSVPGLQAQFF. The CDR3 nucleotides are TGTGCCAGCAGCGTGCCGGGACTGCAGGCTCAGTTCTTC.

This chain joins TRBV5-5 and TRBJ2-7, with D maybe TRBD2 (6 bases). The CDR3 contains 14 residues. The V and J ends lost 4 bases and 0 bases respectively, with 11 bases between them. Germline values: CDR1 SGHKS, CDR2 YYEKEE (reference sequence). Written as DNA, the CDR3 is TGTGCCAGCAGCGCCGGACTAACCTCCTACGAGCAGTACTTC. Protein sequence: CASSAGLTSYEQYF.

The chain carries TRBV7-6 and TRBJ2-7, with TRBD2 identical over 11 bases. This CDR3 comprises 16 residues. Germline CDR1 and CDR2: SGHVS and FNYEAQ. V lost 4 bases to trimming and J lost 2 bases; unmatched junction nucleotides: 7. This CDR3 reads CASSSRLAGRAYEQYF. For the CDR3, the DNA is TGTGCCAGCAGCTCGCGACTAGCGGGGAGGGCCTACGAGCAGTACTTC.

The CDR3, as DNA: TGTGCCAGCAGCCGAGGGACTTCTAATCCTTCAGATACGCAGTATTTT. It specifies CASSRGTSNPSDTQYF. The chain is built from TRBV9 and TRBJ2-3, with D tentatively TRBD2 (6 bases). Trimming pared 4 bases from V and 4 bases from J, leaving 19 bases between. This CDR3 region has 16 residues. CDR1 and CDR2 from the germline V gene are SGDLS and YYNGEE. The full variable domain, with the rest looked up from reference TRBV9 and TRBJ2-3, is DSGVTQTPKHLITATGQRVTLRCSPRSGDLSVYWYQQSLDQGLQFLIQYYNGEERAKGNILERFSAQQFPDLHSELNLSSLELGDSALYFCASSRGTSNPSDTQYFGPGTRLTVL.

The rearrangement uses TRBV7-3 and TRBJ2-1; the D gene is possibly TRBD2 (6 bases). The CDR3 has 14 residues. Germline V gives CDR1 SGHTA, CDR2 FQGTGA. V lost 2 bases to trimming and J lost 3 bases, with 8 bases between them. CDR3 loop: CASSLRGNYNEQFF. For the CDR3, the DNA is TGTGCCAGCAGCTTACGGGGGAACTACAATGAGCAGTTCTTC.

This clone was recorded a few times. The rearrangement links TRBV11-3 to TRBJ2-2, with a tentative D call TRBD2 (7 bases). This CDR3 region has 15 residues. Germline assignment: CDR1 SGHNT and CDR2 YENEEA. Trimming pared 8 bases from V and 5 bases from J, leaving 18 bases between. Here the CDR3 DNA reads TGTGCCAGCGCCTCAGGGGACTACTCGACCGGGGAGCTGTTTTTT. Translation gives CASASGDYSTGELFF.

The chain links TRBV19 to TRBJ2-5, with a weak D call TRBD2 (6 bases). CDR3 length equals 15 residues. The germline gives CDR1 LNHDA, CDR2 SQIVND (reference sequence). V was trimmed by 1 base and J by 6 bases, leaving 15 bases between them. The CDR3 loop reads CASSIAGGFGKTQYF. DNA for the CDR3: TGTGCCAGTAGTATAGCTGGGGGGTTTGGAAAGACCCAGTACTTC.

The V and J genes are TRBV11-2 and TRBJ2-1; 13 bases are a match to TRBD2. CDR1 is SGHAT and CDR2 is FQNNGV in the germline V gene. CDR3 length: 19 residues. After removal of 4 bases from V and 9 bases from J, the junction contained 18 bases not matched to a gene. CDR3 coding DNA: TGTGCCAGCAGCTCCTACGCCGGGACTAGCGGGGTCAGAAACGGTGAGCAGTTCTTC. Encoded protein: CASSSYAGTSGVRNGEQFF.

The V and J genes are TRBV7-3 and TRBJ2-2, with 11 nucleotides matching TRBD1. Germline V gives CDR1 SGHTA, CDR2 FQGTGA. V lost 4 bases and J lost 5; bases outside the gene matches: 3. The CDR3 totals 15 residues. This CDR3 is CASSSDRGRTGELFF. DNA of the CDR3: TGTGCCAGCAGCTCGGACAGGGGGCGAACCGGGGAGCTGTTTTTT.